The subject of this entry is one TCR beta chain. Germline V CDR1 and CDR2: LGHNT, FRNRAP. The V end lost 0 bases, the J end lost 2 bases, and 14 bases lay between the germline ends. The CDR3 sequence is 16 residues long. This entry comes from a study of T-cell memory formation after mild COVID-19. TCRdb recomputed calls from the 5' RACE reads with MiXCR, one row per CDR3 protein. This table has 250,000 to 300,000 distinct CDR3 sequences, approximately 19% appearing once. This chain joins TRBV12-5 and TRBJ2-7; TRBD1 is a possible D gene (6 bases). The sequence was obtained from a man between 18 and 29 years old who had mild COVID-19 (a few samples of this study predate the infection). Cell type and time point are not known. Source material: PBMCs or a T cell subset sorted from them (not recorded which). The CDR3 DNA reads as TGTGCTAGTGGTTTGGTACAAGGGGGTCGCCCCTACGAGCAGTACTTC. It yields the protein CASGLVQGGRPYEQYF.